This TCR beta chain originates from a study of T-cell reconstitution after alpha-beta-depleted transplantation in children. The V end lost 3 bases, the J end lost 6 bases, and 13 bases lay between the germline ends. This CDR3 has 14 residues. The V gene's germline CDR1 is MNHEY and CDR2 SMNVEV (reference sequence). Preparation of the TCRbeta library used unique molecular identifiers. One entry per CDR3 protein, called by TCRdb with MiXCR from the PCR reads. Of about 220,000 distinct CDR3 sequences detected, roughly 15% appear once; the ten largest clones hold approximately 40%. The study's findings and limits: Surviving thymic progenitors and recipient T cells were the source of high TCRbeta diversity at day 60 in some patients. Expanded clones from the graft, numbering several hundred, reportedly supplied alpha-beta T cells about two months after transplant. Newly produced T cells mostly provided counts and TCRbeta diversity after one year, as hyperexpanded clones declined.

About this clonotype: The antigen is not known.

This TCR was sampled from a male patient aged 2-15 years who had a stem cell transplant for acute lymphoblastic leukemia, so the T cells may come from the graft donor. The chain carries TRBV27 and TRBJ2-3; perhaps TRBD1 as D (6 bases). This material consisted of PBMCs, mostly from graft donor cells, taken 360 days after TCRalphabeta/CD19-depleted stem cell transplant. CDR3 in DNA: TGTGCCAGCAGTTTCTGGGGGCCGGGGGATACGCAGTATTTT. Protein: CASSFWGPGDTQYF.